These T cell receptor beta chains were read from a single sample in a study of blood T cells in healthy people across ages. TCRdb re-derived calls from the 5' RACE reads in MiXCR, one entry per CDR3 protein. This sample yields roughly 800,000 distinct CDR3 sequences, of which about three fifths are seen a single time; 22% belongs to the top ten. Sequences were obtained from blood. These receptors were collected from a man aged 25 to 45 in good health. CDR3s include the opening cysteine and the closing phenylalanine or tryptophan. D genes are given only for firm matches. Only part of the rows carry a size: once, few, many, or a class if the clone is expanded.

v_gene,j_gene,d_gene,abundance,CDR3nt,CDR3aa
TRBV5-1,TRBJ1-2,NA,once,TGCGCCAGCAGCGGTATAGGGGGTGGCGGCTACACCTTC,CASSGIGGGGYTF
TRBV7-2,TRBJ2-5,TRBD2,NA,TGTGCCAGCAGCTCTCAGGGTAGCGGGAGACAACCCTACAATGAGCAGTACTTC,CASSSQGSGRQPYNEQYF
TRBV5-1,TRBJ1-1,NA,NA,TGCGCCAGCAGCTTGGCAAGCCCAGGGACCGGGACTGAAGCTTTCTTT,CASSLASPGTGTEAFF
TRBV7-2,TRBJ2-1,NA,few,TGTGCCAGCAGCTTATATGGGACAACCCCTTTTGAGCAGTTCTTC,CASSLYGTTPFEQFF
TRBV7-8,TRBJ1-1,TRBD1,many,TGTGCCAGCAGCAAACGGGACAGCGCTTTGTCTGAAGCTTTCTTT,CASSKRDSALSEAFF
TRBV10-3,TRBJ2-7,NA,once,TGTGCCATCAGTGTGCGGGGGCCCAGGGACTACGAGCAGTACTTC,CAISVRGPRDYEQYF
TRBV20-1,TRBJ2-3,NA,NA,TGCAGTGCTAGTCGCTGGCCCGGTGATGCGCAGTATTTT,CSASRWPGDAQYF
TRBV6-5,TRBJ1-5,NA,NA,TGTGCCAGCAGCCCGGTTCGAGGTCAGCCCCAGCATTTT,CASSPVRGQPQHF
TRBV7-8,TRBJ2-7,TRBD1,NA,TGTGCCAGCAGCTCCCCGGGACAGGGGCATAGCGAGCAGTACTTC,CASSSPGQGHSEQYF
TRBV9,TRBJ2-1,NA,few,TGTGCCAGCAGCGTAGTCGCCGAGGGGGTTTACAATGAGCAGTTCTTC,CASSVVAEGVYNEQFF
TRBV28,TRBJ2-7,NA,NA,TGTGCCAGCAGTAAGCCAGCTTCCTACGAGCAGTACTTC,CASSKPASYEQYF
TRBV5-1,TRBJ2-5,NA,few,TGCGCCAGCAGCTTGTTAGGCGTCGGGGAAGAGACCCAGTACTTC,CASSLLGVGEETQYF
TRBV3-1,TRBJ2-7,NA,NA,TGTGCCAGCCGCTCCTCGATTTCCTACGAGCAGTACTTC,CASRSSISYEQYF
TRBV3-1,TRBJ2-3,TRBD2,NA,TGTGCCGGCAGCTCCCCTTGGACTAGCGGGAAGCAAGGAGATACGCAGTATTTT,CAGSSPWTSGKQGDTQYF
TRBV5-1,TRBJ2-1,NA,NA,TGCGCCAGCCGCGTTGTGGGATCCGACTACAATGAGCAGTTCTTC,CASRVVGSDYNEQFF
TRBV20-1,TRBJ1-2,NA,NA,TGCAGTGCTAGAGACTGGGCCGGGTATGGCTACACCTTC,CSARDWAGYGYTF
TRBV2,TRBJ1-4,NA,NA,TGTGCCAGCAGCTCTACTCTGGGCGAAAAACTGTTTTTT,CASSSTLGEKLFF
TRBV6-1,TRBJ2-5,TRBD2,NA,TGTGCCAGCGAGTCGGGGGGATCCGATGAGACCCAGTACTTC,CASESGGSDETQYF
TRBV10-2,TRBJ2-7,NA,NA,TGCGCCAGCAGTGAGTCGGGCTTTACTTCCTACGAGCAGTACTTC,CASSESGFTSYEQYF
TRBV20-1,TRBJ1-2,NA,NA,TGCAGTGCTAGTAGGGCCGGGAGAATTGGGTATGGCTACACCTTC,CSASRAGRIGYGYTF
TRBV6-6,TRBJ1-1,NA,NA,TGTGCCAGCCAATGGGGCACTGAAGCTTTCTTT,CASQWGTEAFF
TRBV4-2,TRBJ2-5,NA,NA,TGTGCCAGCAGCCAAGGACAGATGGAGACCCAGTACTTC,CASSQGQMETQYF
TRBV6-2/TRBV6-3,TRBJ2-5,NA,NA,TGTGCCAGCGTCGCAGGCCTGTCGGGTGAGACCCAGTACTTC,CASVAGLSGETQYF
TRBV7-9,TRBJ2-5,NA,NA,TGTGCCAGCAGCTTAATTATAAGCGTACCACAAGAGACCCAGTACTTC,CASSLIISVPQETQYF
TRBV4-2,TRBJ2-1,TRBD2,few,TGTGCCAGCAGCCAAGATGGGGCGGGGGGATACAATGAGCAGTTCTTC,CASSQDGAGGYNEQFF
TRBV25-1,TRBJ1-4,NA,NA,TGTGCCAGCAGTGAACTCCAGGAAGGGGCAGTAAAACTGTTTTTT,CASSELQEGAVKLFF
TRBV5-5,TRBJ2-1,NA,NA,TGTGCCAGCAGCCCACGGGCGGGATCCTACAATGAGCAGTTCTTC,CASSPRAGSYNEQFF
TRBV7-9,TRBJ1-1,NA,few,TGTGCCAGCAGCCCAAGGAGGTCGACAGTTCAAGCTTTCTTT,CASSPRRSTVQAFF
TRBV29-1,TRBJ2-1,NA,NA,TGCAGCGTTGAGGCCGCCGGGGGCTCCTACAATGAGCAGTTCTTC,CSVEAAGGSYNEQFF
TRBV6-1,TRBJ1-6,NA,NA,TGTGCCAGCAGTGAGGAGGGTTTTAATTCACCCCTCCACTTT,CASSEEGFNSPLHF
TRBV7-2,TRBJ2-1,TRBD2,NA,TGTGCCAGCAGCACCCGAGCGGGAGGGATAAATGAGCAGTTCTTC,CASSTRAGGINEQFF
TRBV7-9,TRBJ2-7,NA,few,TGTGCCAGCAGCTTGATACCCTACGAGCAGTACTTC,CASSLIPYEQYF
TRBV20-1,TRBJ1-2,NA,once,TGCAGTGCAGCCGCAGGACAGACCTATGGCTACACCTTC,CSAAAGQTYGYTF